This T cell receptor (beta chain) was identified during a study of blood T cell repertoires in COVID-19. The overall study: Acute and convalescent COVID-19 samples came from the United States, Italy and Spain.

The trim removed 5 bases at V and 6 bases at J, leaving 15 bases unmatched. CDR3 length: 16 residues. Germline-derived CDR1 and CDR2 are SQVTM and ANQGSEA. TCRdb's copy holds only in-frame clones and misses some; the assay was immunoSEQ multiplex PCR. Here the sample spans some 58,000 clones, around 86% being singletons. Sequences were obtained from peripheral blood. This chain joins TRBV29-1 and TRBJ2-1; 8 bases agree with TRBD1. This receptor was obtained from a man in his fifties with active COVID-19. In DNA, the CDR3 is TGCAGCGTTTATCCATCCGGGGACAGGCCCGGCAATGAGCAGTTCTTC. This sequence encodes CSVYPSGDRPGNEQFF.